This TCR beta chain appears in the sequencing data of a study of control samples from healthy donors and cancer patients (dated by TCRdb to about 2020). The library was built by means of the immunoSEQ multiplex PCR assay. TCRdb carries this immuneACCESS record with in-frame sequences only. Its versions omit some clonotypes, under half of them owing to an unresolved V gene in the studies checked, with the rest unexplained. The sample yields roughly 150,000 clones; roughly 93% were counted once. The top ten hold 2% to 2.5% of the sample. Comments on this clone: No antigen is known for it. Qualities for individual bases were not recorded, and no much larger clone is one base off.

Looking up the germline V gene yields CDR1 SNHLY and CDR2 FYNNEI. The CDR3 numbers 14 residues from cysteine through phenylalanine. The kept DNA is CDR3 alone, 42 bases in frame from the first base. Ends trimmed: V by 8 bases, J by 3 bases; bases unmatched to a gene: 7. The rearranged segments are TRBV2 and TRBJ1-1, with 9 middle bases fitting TRBD1. The receptor was isolated from a man aged 45-60 years in good health. The sequenced material came from blood. The CDR3 region has the sequence CASVGTGRYTEAFF. The nucleotide sequence is given as TGTGCCAGCGTTGGGACAGGGCGGTACACTGAAGCTTTCTTT.